These 7 T cell receptor beta chains came from one sample sequenced in a study of spatial heterogeneity in lung cancer. Time point of the sample: sample taken at primary tumor resection. Study results and limitations: Expanded alpha and beta TCR counts within tumors tracked tumor mutation counts.

These TCRs are of unknown antigen specificity. One entry per CDR3 protein, called by TCRdb with MiXCR from the 5' RACE reads. The table lists 2,000 to 2,500 distinct CDR3 sequences, around 2.4% of them singletons, with roughly 9% in the top ten. This material consisted of lung tumor tissue, taken at surgery. These receptors were obtained from a male donor with early-stage non-small cell lung cancer.

This clonotype ranks as large. This sequence joins TRBV20-1 and TRBJ2-3; 11 bases are a match to TRBD2. Unmatched junction bases numbered 11, after V lost 1 base and J lost 5 bases. Germline lookup yields CDR1 DFQATT and CDR2 SNEGSKA (reference sequence). The CDR3 is 17 residues long. In DNA form, the CDR3 reads TGCAGTGCTAGAGCGGTAGCGGGAGGGCCTAAGGTAGATACGCAGTATTTT. Translated, it gives CSARAVAGGPKVDTQYF.

This clonotype is categorized as medium-sized. The chain employs TRBV7-2 and TRBJ2-3; D uncertain. V gave up 1 base and J gave up 1 base, with 6 bases separating them. CDR3 size: 14 residues. Germline CDR1 and CDR2: SGHTA and FQGNSA. CDR3 sequence: CASSLDQGTDTQYF. As DNA, the CDR3 is TGTGCCAGCAGCTTAGATCAGGGCACAGATACGCAGTATTTT.

This clonotype ranks as large (0.1 to 1%). V usage is TRBV20-1 and J usage is TRBJ2-5, with TRBD2 matching over 12 bases. The CDR3 length is 18 residues. Looked up from germline, CDR1 is DFQATT and CDR2 is SNEGSKA (reference sequence). Losses at the gene ends were 6 bases for V and 3 bases for J; bases not matched to a gene: 17. In nucleotides, the CDR3 is TGCAGTGCCAACCCCGGGCTAGCGGGAGGGCCGGCAGAAGAGACCCAGTACTTC. It yields the protein CSANPGLAGGPAEETQYF.

This clonotype was counted ten times or more. The chain uses TRBV12-3 or TRBV12-4 and TRBJ2-5; a possible D gene is TRBD2 (6 bases). The germline V and J ends were trimmed by 5 bases and 3 bases, with 16 bases remaining between them. The CDR3 is 15 residues long. The CDR3 nucleotides are TGTGCCAGCAGTCCCTACGGGACTCGAGAAGAGACCCAGTACTTC. This codes for CASSPYGTREETQYF.

By sample share, this clonotype is medium-sized. The chain is built from TRBV6-5 and TRBJ2-7; D possibly corresponds to TRBD1 (6 bases). The CDR3 is made up of 13 amino acids. Trimming took 6 bases from V and 5 from J, leaving 14 bases between them. Germline CDR1 and CDR2: MNHEY and SVGAGI. CDR3 DNA: TGTGCCAGCAGCCTCGGACAGCACCACGAGCAGTACTTC. Protein product: CASSLGQHHEQYF.

This clonotype is medium-sized (0.01 to 0.1%) within its sample. This sequence joins TRBV10-3 and TRBJ2-6; D unclear. The CDR3 has 17 amino acids. Germline V gives CDR1 ENHRY, CDR2 SYGVKD. Between the trimmed V and J ends, which lost 4 bases and 0 bases, there was a span of 13 bases. This chain's CDR3 is CAISAPRQSSGANVLTF. The CDR3 DNA is TGTGCCATCAGTGCCCCCCGCCAGAGCTCTGGGGCCAACGTCCTGACTTTC.

This clonotype was detected ten times or more. V and J are TRBV6-1 and TRBJ1-6, with TRBD1 as a possible D gene (6 bases). Trimming pared 1 base from V and 13 bases from J, leaving 17 bases between. Germline lookup yields CDR1 MNHNS and CDR2 SASEGT. The CDR3 length is 15 residues. The CDR3 DNA is TGTGCCAGCAGTGAAGACCCCAGGGGCCTCCCCCCCCTCCACTTT. It specifies CASSEDPRGLPPLHF.